The subject of this entry is one T cell receptor (beta chain). The sample belongs to a study of blood T cell repertoires in COVID-19. Across the whole study: Samples representing acute and convalescent COVID-19 were sourced from the United States, Italy and Spain. Nucleic acid was either cDNA or gDNA, and it came from T cells, B-cell-depleted T cells, or PBMCs.

The germline CDR1 and CDR2 sequences are ENHRY and SYGVKD. Unmatched junction bases numbered 12, after V lost 10 bases and J lost 0 bases. The CDR3 contains 16 residues. In the original processing: For nucleated cells, counts were estimated from reference gene primer amplification. Using immunoSEQ multiplex PCR, the repertoire was profiled, and TCRdb retains in-frame clones only, with some absent. The V and J calls and the clone size are those of that table, but D and trimming were determined from the DNA. The table lists roughly 130,000 clones, roughly four fifths of them singletons, with approximately 16% in the top ten.

The genes are TRBV10-3 and TRBJ2-4; 7 nucleotides agree with TRBD1. This TCR was sampled from a woman aged 50 to 60 with acute or convalescent COVID-19. Sequencing was performed on peripheral blood. The CDR3 loop is CATAGQATLAKNIQYF. The CDR3 bases are TGTGCCACCGCCGGACAGGCGACTTTAGCCAAAAACATTCAGTACTTC.